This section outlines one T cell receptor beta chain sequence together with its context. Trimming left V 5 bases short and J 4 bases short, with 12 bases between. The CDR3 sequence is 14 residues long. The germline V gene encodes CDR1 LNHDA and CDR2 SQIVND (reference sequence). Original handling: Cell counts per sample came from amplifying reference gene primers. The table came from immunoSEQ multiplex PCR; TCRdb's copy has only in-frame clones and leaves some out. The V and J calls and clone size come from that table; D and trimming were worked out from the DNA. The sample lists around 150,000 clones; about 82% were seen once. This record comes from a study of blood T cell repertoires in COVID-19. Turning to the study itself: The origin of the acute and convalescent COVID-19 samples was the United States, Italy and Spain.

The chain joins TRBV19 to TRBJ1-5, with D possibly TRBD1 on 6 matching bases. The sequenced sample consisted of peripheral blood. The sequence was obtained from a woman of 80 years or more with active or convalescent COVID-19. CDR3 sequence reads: CASSRTRGNQPQHF. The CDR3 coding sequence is TGTGCCAGTAGTCGGACCAGGGGTAATCAGCCCCAGCATTTT.